Presented here are 16 T cell receptor beta chains from one specimen sequenced in a study of shared clonotypes between healthy human individuals. Sequenced by immunoSEQ multiplex PCR; TCRdb stores in-frame clones only, minus some. The sample holds around 2.5 million clones, roughly 93% seen once. Sequenced sample: naive CD4+ T cells from PBMCs. Subset indicated: CD45RA+ positively selected. These receptors were obtained from a man aged 18 to 30 in good health. Some clones in this sample may be carry-over from other donors' samples.

With regard to this clone: This CDR3 is also generated by other DNA sequences in the sample. This chain connects TRBV9 to TRBJ2-3, with 11 positions matching TRBD2. The CDR3 totals 16 residues. Germline CDR1 reads SGDLS; CDR2 reads YYNGEE. Trimming at V came to 3 bases and at J to 0 bases, leaving 3 bases not matched to a gene. DNA of the CDR3: TGTGCCAGCAGCGCCCGACTAGCGGGAAGCACAGATACGCAGTATTTT. It translates to CASSARLAGSTDTQYF.

The rearrangement uses TRBV7-2 and TRBJ2-2; D gene ambiguous. The CDR3 consists of 16 residues. Trimming cost V 5 bases and J 2 bases, with 15 bases left between them. The germline gives CDR1 SGHTA, CDR2 FQGNSA. The CDR3: CASSRHSFGNTGELFF. CDR3 coding DNA: TGTGCCAGCAGCCGACATAGTTTTGGCAACACCGGGGAGCTGTTTTTT. The full variable domain, in which reference TRBV7-2 and TRBJ2-2 provide the parts outside the CDR3, is GAGVSQSPSNKVTEKGKDVELRCDPISGHTALYWYRQSLGQGLEFLIYFQGNSAPDKSGLPSDRFSAERTGGSVSTLTIQRTQQEDSAVYLCASSRHSFGNTGELFFGEGSRLTVL.

This chain uses TRBV5-1 with TRBJ1-1; D might be TRBD1 (5 bases). V was shortened by 1 base and J by 1 base, with 11 bases between the two germline ends. The CDR3 loop spans 15 amino acids. The germline V gene has CDR1 SGHRS and CDR2 YFSETQ. CDR3 DNA: TGCGCCAGCAGCTTGTTGGGACCAAAGAACACTGAAGCTTTCTTT. Translating gives CASSLLGPKNTEAFF.

The chain links TRBV9 to TRBJ1-2; D gene uncertain. Germline lookup yields CDR1 SGDLS and CDR2 YYNGEE. The CDR3 contains 13 residues. Trimming pared 3 bases from V and 4 bases from J, leaving 10 bases between. CDR3 DNA sequence: TGTGCCAGCAGCGGCCCGGGTCTCTATGGCTACACCTTC. This encodes CASSGPGLYGYTF. The variable domain in full, completed from reference TRBV9 and TRBJ1-2, reads DSGVTQTPKHLITATGQRVTLRCSPRSGDLSVYWYQQSLDQGLQFLIQYYNGEERAKGNILERFSAQQFPDLHSELNLSSLELGDSALYFCASSGPGLYGYTFGSGTRLTVV.

This chain links TRBV7-9 with TRBJ1-1; a weak D match, TRBD1 (5 bases). CDR3 length: 17 amino acids. The V end lost 7 bases, the J end lost 1 base, and 22 bases lay between the germline ends. Germline CDR1 and CDR2: SEHNR and FQNEAQ (reference sequence). The CDR3: CASTSTSGRGENTEAFF. In DNA form, the CDR3 reads TGTGCCAGCACCTCCACCTCGGGACGGGGGGAGAACACTGAAGCTTTCTTT.

DNA for the CDR3: TGTGCCAGCAGCTTAATGGGACCGTCCACCCAGCGGGCCAACGTCCTGACTTTC. Residues: CASSLMGPSTQRANVLTF. This chain uses TRBV7-3 with TRBJ2-6, with D perhaps being TRBD1 or TRBD2 (5 bases each). Trimming cost V 1 base and J 5 bases, with 18 bases left between them. Germline V gene data show CDR1 as SGHTA and CDR2 as FQGTGA. The CDR3 runs 18 residues.

The chain combines TRBV6-6 with TRBJ1-3; D is ambiguous. With 0 bases removed from V and 7 bases from J, the gap between germline ends came to 16 bases. Germline CDR1 and CDR2: MNHNY and SVGAGI (reference sequence). The length of the CDR3 is 16 residues. The CDR3 DNA reads as TGTGCCAGCAGTTACTCGTCGCGAAGGGTGGGGAACACCATATATTTT. Protein: CASSYSSRRVGNTIYF.

V is TRBV6-6 and J is TRBJ2-2; D is undetermined. The CDR3 covers 15 residues. V lost 4 bases and J lost 0, with 9 bases in between. CDR1 and CDR2 from the germline V gene are MNHNY and SVGAGI (reference sequence). The CDR3 reads CASSFHYSNTGELFF. The CDR3 DNA reads TGTGCCAGCAGTTTCCACTACTCGAACACCGGGGAGCTGTTTTTT.

The chain joins TRBV27 to TRBJ2-4, with D unclear. Per germline, CDR1 MNHEY and CDR2 SMNVEV (reference sequence). V was trimmed by 6 bases and J by 2 bases, leaving 14 bases between them. This CDR3 contains 15 residues. The DNA for the CDR3 is TGTGCCAGCAGCCTATTCTTCGGGTCCAAAAACATTCAGTACTTC. Protein: CASSLFFGSKNIQYF.

Turning to this clone: Other DNA sequences in the same sample also yield this CDR3. The chain employs TRBV5-1 and TRBJ2-5, with 10 bases that match TRBD2. This CDR3 has 15 amino acids. V lost 2 bases and J lost 0; bases outside the gene matches: 1. Germline V gene data show CDR1 as SGHRS and CDR2 as YFSETQ. In nucleotides, the CDR3 is TGCGCCAGCAGCTTCCTAGCGGGAGACCAAGAGACCCAGTACTTC. Amino acid sequence: CASSFLAGDQETQYF.

This chain's CDR3 is CAWRTSGTYEQYF. The CDR3 DNA reads TGTGCCTGGAGGACTAGCGGAACCTACGAGCAGTACTTC. The chain has TRBV30 and TRBJ2-7, with 9 bases lining up with TRBD2. Germline values: CDR1 GTSNPN, CDR2 SVGIG (reference sequence). CDR3 length: 13 amino acids. J was trimmed by 2 bases and V by 3 bases; bases with no gene match: 2.

V and J are TRBV10-3 and TRBJ1-5; TRBD1 is a possible D gene (5 bases). Germline assignment: CDR1 ENHRY and CDR2 SYGVKD. The CDR3 has 12 residues. V shed 10 bases and J shed 9 bases, with 16 bases lying between them. The CDR3 DNA follows: TGTGCCACCTCGACAGTCCCTACGCCCCAGCATTTT. Translation gives CATSTVPTPQHF.

This sequence joins TRBV7-2 and TRBJ2-7; 7 bases map to TRBD2. CDR1 is SGHTA, CDR2 FQGNSA, per germline. The CDR3 is 16 residues long. V dropped 1 base and J dropped 4; count of bases not matched to a gene: 10. The DNA of the CDR3 is TGTGCCAGCAGCTTAGATGCCACTAGCGCGGTATACGAGCAGTACTTC. Protein: CASSLDATSAVYEQYF.

This sequence joins TRBV5-4 and TRBJ1-5, with D hard to call. Germline V gene sequence: CDR1 SGHNT, CDR2 YYREEE (reference sequence). V was cut by 0 bases and J by 7 bases, with 8 bases left in between. The length of the CDR3 is 13 residues. In nucleotides, the CDR3 is TGTGCCAGCAGCTTGGATGTGGTGCAGCCCCAGCATTTT. Protein product: CASSLDVVQPQHF.

The chain recombines TRBV19 with TRBJ1-2; D may be TRBD1 (5 bases). Between the trimmed V and J ends, which lost 3 bases and 2 bases, there was a span of 10 bases. The CDR3 runs to 14 residues. Germline CDR1 LNHDA, CDR2 SQIVND (reference sequence). Here the CDR3 reads CASSIPSGNYGYTF. CDR3 nucleotides: TGTGCCAGTAGTATCCCGTCAGGGAACTATGGCTACACCTTC.

This clone was seen a few times. This chain uses TRBV29-1 with TRBJ1-1; 8 bases match TRBD1. From germline, CDR1 is SQVTM and CDR2 ANQGSEA. The CDR3 extends over 12 amino acids. Trimming cost V 6 bases and J 11 bases; bases outside gene matches: 11. For the CDR3, the DNA is TGCAGCGTCGACAGGGGCTCCACCCTGGCTTTCTTT. It is translated as CSVDRGSTLAFF.